This is a list of T cell receptor beta chains from one sample in a study of human T cells and chemical hapten exposure. TCRdb processed the RACE reads anew with MiXCR; each CDR3 protein has one entry. The sample lists about 40,000 distinct CDR3 sequences; about 3% were seen once. The source was whole blood, collected in connection with sensitization to the hapten diphenylcyclopropenone (DPC). These receptors all come from a man in his forties with alopecia areata. Some clones in this sample may be carry-over from other donors' samples. CDR3s include the opening cysteine and the closing phenylalanine or tryptophan. D genes are given only for firm matches. Expanded clones are given a class, and other clones once, few, many or no size at all.

size	D	J	V	DNA	CDR3
many	TRBD1	TRBJ1-5	TRBV6-2/TRBV6-3	TGTGCCAGCAGCACCCGGACAGGCCGGCAGGGCAATCAGCCCCAGCATTTT	CASSTRTGRQGNQPQHF
many	.	TRBJ1-2	TRBV20-1	TGCAGTGCTAGCCCTGTGGGGGGCTCTGGCTACACCTTC	CSASPVGGSGYTF
many	TRBD2	TRBJ2-3	TRBV5-5	TGTGCCAGCAGCGGTGTTCCACTAGCGGGGACAGATACGCAGTATTTT	CASSGVPLAGTDTQYF
many	TRBD1	TRBJ2-3	TRBV7-3	TGTGCCAGCAGCTTGGGACAGGGATACACAGATACGCAGTATTTT	CASSLGQGYTDTQYF
many	.	TRBJ2-1	TRBV7-2	TGTGCCAGCAGAGGAGGGGGAAATGAGCAGTTCTTC	CASRGGGNEQFF
many	TRBD1	TRBJ1-5	TRBV12-3/TRBV12-4	TGTGCCAGCAGTTTTTGGACAGGGGGGAATAGCAATCAGCCCCAGCATTTT	CASSFWTGGNSNQPQHF
few	.	TRBJ2-2	TRBV3-1	TGTGCCAGCAGACATGGACTTAACACCGGGGAGCTGTTTTTT	CASRHGLNTGELFF
few	.	TRBJ2-5	TRBV28	TGTGCCAGCTGGACATGGCAAGAGACCCAGTACTTC	CASWTWQETQYF
many	TRBD1	TRBJ2-1	TRBV27	TGTGCCAGCAGTTTACAGGGGGCTAACGAGCAGTTCTTC	CASSLQGANEQFF
few	TRBD2	TRBJ2-3	TRBV28	TGTGCCAGCAGTTTCCGGACTAGCGGGGACCGAGATACGCAGTATTTT	CASSFRTSGDRDTQYF
many	.	TRBJ2-3	TRBV9	TGTGCCAGCAGCGTAGATGGGCTCGGGTCAGATACGCAGTATTTT	CASSVDGLGSDTQYF
many	TRBD1	TRBJ2-1	TRBV28	TGTGCCAGCAGTTTCCAAAGGGACAGTTCCTACAATGAGCAGTTCTTC	CASSFQRDSSYNEQFF
few	TRBD1	TRBJ2-2	TRBV11-2	TGTGCCAGCAGCCTCAGGGGGTCGAACACCGGGGAGCTGTTTTTT	CASSLRGSNTGELFF
many	.	TRBJ1-6	TRBV7-2	TGTGCCAGCAGCCCGGATGACTTTTATAATTCACCCCTCCACTTT	CASSPDDFYNSPLHF
many	.	TRBJ2-5	TRBV18	TGTGCCAGCTCATTACCAGTACGAGAGACCCAGTACTTC	CASSLPVRETQYF
many	TRBD2	TRBJ2-3	TRBV20-1	TGCAGTGCCTCCTTAGCGGGAGGGATCACAGATACGCAGTATTTT	CSASLAGGITDTQYF
many	.	TRBJ2-2	TRBV5-1	TGCGCCAGCAGCTTAGGCGGAGTCGGGACCGGGGAGCTGTTTTTT	CASSLGGVGTGELFF
.	.	TRBJ2-7	TRBV20-1	TGCAGTGCTAGAGGATTATTAACGGGGCGAGAGAGCGAGCAGTACTTC	CSARGLLTGRESEQYF
many	TRBD1	TRBJ1-1	TRBV12-3/TRBV12-4	TGTGCCAGCAGTCCACGGACAGGTGGCACTGAAGCTTTCTTT	CASSPRTGGTEAFF
many	.	TRBJ2-3	TRBV27	TGTGCCAGCAGCCAGACTAGCACAGATACGCAGTATTTT	CASSQTSTDTQYF
many	TRBD1	TRBJ2-7	TRBV7-9	TGTGCCAGCAGCTTAATTCTTGGGACAGGCCCATCCTACGAGCAGTACTTC	CASSLILGTGPSYEQYF
many	TRBD2	TRBJ2-5	TRBV5-4	TGTGCCAGCAGCTTGGTCGGGCGGGAGGAAGAGACCCAGTACTTC	CASSLVGREEETQYF
many	.	TRBJ2-7	TRBV6-6	TGTGCCAGCAGTTACCCCCCGGGAGCGGTCTACGAGCAGTACTTC	CASSYPPGAVYEQYF
many	TRBD2	TRBJ2-1	TRBV12-3/TRBV12-4	TGTGCCAGCAGTGCCGCTGGCGGGAGAGTGCAGTTCTTC	CASSAAGGRVQFF
many	TRBD2	TRBJ2-1	TRBV20-1	TGCAGTGCTAGGGTAGCGGGAGCGAACTACAATGAGCAGTTCTTC	CSARVAGANYNEQFF
many	TRBD1	TRBJ1-4	TRBV20-1	TGCAGTGCTCGCTCCAGGACAGGGAGAAATGAAAAACTGTTTTTT	CSARSRTGRNEKLFF
many	TRBD1	TRBJ1-5	TRBV5-6	TGTGCCAGCAGCCGATGGGGGTTTACCGGGACAGGGGGCAATCAGCCCCAGCATTTT	CASSRWGFTGTGGNQPQHF
many	.	TRBJ2-6	TRBV18	TGTGCCAGCTCAGCCGTGGGCGGGGCCAACGTCCTGACTTTC	CASSAVGGANVLTF
many	TRBD2	TRBJ2-7	TRBV7-8	TGTGCCAGCAGCTTAGCCTGGGATAGCGGGAGGCCGAGCTCCTACGAGCAGTACTTC	CASSLAWDSGRPSSYEQYF
.	.	TRBJ2-2	TRBV7-9	TGTGCCAGCAGCTTATTCACCGGGGAGCTGTTTTTT	CASSLFTGELFF
many	.	TRBJ2-7	TRBV20-1	TGCAGTGCTAGAGATCGAGGAACAGTCTCCTACGAGCAGTACTTC	CSARDRGTVSYEQYF
few	.	TRBJ2-4	TRBV10-1	TGCGCCAGCAGTTCAGGGGTAGCCAAAAACATTCAGTACTTC	CASSSGVAKNIQYF
many	.	TRBJ1-5	TRBV20-1	TGCAGTGCTAGAGATTGGCGTTTGGGGACAACAGGGCCGGATCAGCCCCAGCATTTT	CSARDWRLGTTGPDQPQHF
many	TRBD2	TRBJ2-1	TRBV25-1	TGTGCCAGCAGTGGTGGGACTAGCGGGAGAGGTCGTGAGCAGTTCTTC	CASSGGTSGRGREQFF
many	TRBD2	TRBJ2-7	TRBV9	TGTGCCAGCAGCCCACTTGGGACTAGCGGGAGTTACGAGCAGTACTTC	CASSPLGTSGSYEQYF
many	.	TRBJ2-1	TRBV24-1	TGTGCCACCAGTCGACGGGAGAGAGCCTACAATGAGCAGTTCTTC	CATSRRERAYNEQFF
many	.	TRBJ2-5	TRBV10-3	TGTGCCATCAGTTCAAGACAGGAACTTCAAGAGACCCAGTACTTC	CAISSRQELQETQYF
many	.	TRBJ1-2	TRBV27	TGTGCCAGCAGCCGGGAGGGGAGGTCGTCTCATGGCTACACCTTC	CASSREGRSSHGYTF
many	.	TRBJ1-1	TRBV6-1	TGTGCCAGCAGTGAAACACGTAACACTGAAGCTTTCTTT	CASSETRNTEAFF